One T cell receptor (beta chain) is described in this entry. Its antigen remains undetermined. No much larger clone exists at a distance of one base, and base qualities are not known. The source of the sample is a study of cytomegalovirus exposure and HLA in healthy donors (dated by TCRdb to 2016 to 2017). Concerning the study at large: According to an earlier analysis of several hundred of the donors, about 170 million T cells yielded roughly 100 million unique TCR beta sequences and about 300 Gb of sequence data. Typing coverage differed by locus: A, B, C, DRB1 and DQB1 were typed in about 620-630 donors, DQA1 in 522, DPA1 in 606, and DPB1 in around 490. The genetic ancestry cluster associated with self-reported Caucasian donors included around four fifths of the roughly 400 genotyped donors. Across about 370 genotyped donors of the cohort, an average of about 240,000 unique TCR beta nucleotide sequences per donor were sequenced, and approximately 17% of those sequences were non-productive. Roughly 300 gigabases of sequencing data and 80 million or so unique TCR sequences were included in an early release covering under 650 HLA-typed donors. Genome-wide SNP genotypes for about 65% of the 666 donors were used in a later genetic analysis, which treated that subset as a discovery cohort. Class I and class II HLA loci were covered by the typing at four-digit resolution. The study combined high-throughput TCR immunosequencing, statistical association of individual TCRs with disease status, and machine learning to predict cytomegalovirus infection status. Several DR-DQ haplotypes were treated as single units for association and clustering because of strong linkage in the cohort. Along with the approximately 700-subject first cohort, a separate validation cohort of around 120 different subjects was used. Rather than using new phenotypic data, the later analysis identified candidate immune exposures from TCR beta sequences and from how often those sequences occurred across donors. Donor age, sex, ethnicity and CMV serostatus were compiled alongside the repertoire data. In an earlier analysis of roughly 580 of the donors, high-throughput TCR beta sequencing was used to judge whether each TCR beta V gene segment behaved as functional or pseudogenic. The study used immunosequencing to profile the T cell repertoires of 600 to 850 subjects and linked those repertoires to cytomegalovirus serostatus. All discovery cohort repertoires had been generated using a single sequencing platform. A later analysis re-examined previously published TCR beta repertoires from 600 to 700 donors and added high-resolution HLA genotyping to investigate patterns of TCR occurrence. The study aimed to test whether cataloging public T cell receptors could reveal signatures of past pathogen exposure. Here is what the overall study found, with its caveats: Cytomegalovirus status was reported to be diagnosed by the classifier with high specificity and sensitivity in both the original and validation cohorts. In a later genetic analysis, fewer N-insertions in productive TCRs were reported among donors in an Asian-associated ancestry cluster than the roughly 640-donor mean. The cohort was sequenced for TCR beta chains only, and without alpha or paired-chain data the features that could be detected were limited. Roughly uniform sequencing depth across donors was assumed in presence/absence analyses, although this assumption may not hold. Most CMV-associated TCR beta chains appeared to be HLA-restricted in a later analysis, and the HLA associations seemed to be driven largely by CMV exposure. A group of highly shared sequence variants was considered likely to be a technical artifact of the sequencing pipeline. Compared with equally common non-associated chains, HLA-associated TCR beta chains in a later analysis were more clonally expanded and had lower generation probabilities. According to the authors, the approach could potentially be generalized to other disease states and immunological phenotypes. In the study, some 160 TCR beta chains were listed as associated with cytomegalovirus. The only immune exposure information available for the cohort was CMV serostatus. Most TCR sequences were observed very rarely across donors, whereas some public TCRs were present in many individuals. The earlier analysis of 450 to 700 of the donors excluded approximately 17 rarely observed V segments, including chromosome 9 orphons, because counts were too low. In an earlier analysis of more than 500 of the donors, most TCR beta V segments appeared in productive rearrangements about 87% or about 30% of the time, broadly matching IMGT annotations. A further reported finding was that TCR beta sequences accurately predicted the HLA-A and HLA-B alleles for most subjects in the first cohort. Because HLA typing was missing for some donors at each locus, association tests included only the typed subset. V-gene and J-gene trimming of TCR beta chains was associated with a missense DCLRE1C variant in a later genetic analysis, and the association was replicated in an independent cohort. Several of the top co-occurrence clusters appeared to be linked to parvovirus B19, influenza, CMV and Epstein-Barr virus, according to a later analysis. According to a later analysis, TCR association rates differed among HLA loci, with DRB1 alleles showing the most associated TCRs and HLA-C alleles showing the fewest. Linkage disequilibrium might explain the correlated functional status among segregating V segments, but an unknown experimental factor could not be ruled out. A few of the identified cytomegalovirus-associated TCR beta chains were confirmed in vitro to be specific for cytomegalovirus antigens. Strong co-occurrence of HLA alleles, especially DR and DQ, made assigning TCR associations to individual alleles difficult. In a later analysis, around 17,000 TCR beta sequences were associated with specific HLA alleles at a false discovery rate of 0.05.

The cohort was made up of 500 to 850 healthy bone marrow donors. All cohort members were sampled while nominally healthy, although unrecorded immune exposures were likely present. The donor tested CMV seronegative and was one of the 352 seronegative cohort members. Each donor provided a peripheral blood sample, and peripheral blood mononuclear cells were used for TCR beta sequencing. The Qiagen DNeasy Blood Extraction Kit was used to extract genomic DNA from the blood cell samples. The library was obtained by the immunoSEQ multiplex PCR assay. For the multiplex PCR, a mixture combining 60 forward primers for TCR Vbeta segments and 13 reverse primers for TCR Jbeta segments was used. Amplification of the CDR3 region of rearranged TCR beta genes was performed with a multiplex PCR assay on genomic DNA. Amplified TCR beta libraries were sequenced as 87-base-pair reads on the Illumina HiSeq System. The source study handled its data this way. Across the 500 to 750 repertoires, a later analysis counted approximately 75 million unique TCR beta chains, 9.5 million to 12 million of which were shared by at least two donors. To remove PCR and sequencing errors, raw reads were error-corrected and collapsed into unique sequences using a nearest-neighbor algorithm that merged closely related sequences. Alignment of CDR3 sequences to IMGT reference sequences was used to assign V, D and J gene segments. For a sequence to be retained, a match of at least six nucleotides to both a V gene segment and a J gene segment was required. A rearrangement was called productive if the CDR3 had no stop codons and remained in frame with V and J, and every other rearrangement was called non-productive. CDR3 was defined by IMGT convention, running from the second conserved V-encoded cysteine to the conserved J-encoded phenylalanine. In an earlier analysis of approximately 590 of the donors, sequences lacking an unambiguous match to a single V gene segment were excluded. An earlier analysis of around 600 of the donors classified V segments as functional when productive rearrangements were above 56.7% and as segregating when the standard deviation between donors was above 5%. A statistical classification framework was built to diagnose cytomegalovirus status from the catalog of TCR beta chain sequences. In a later analysis, TCR nucleotide sequences were compared against IMGT/GENE-DB human TR gene sequences so that V and J genes could be assigned. In a later analysis, CDR3 sequences and most-parsimonious VDJ recombination scenarios were assigned using the TCRdist pipeline. In a later analysis, each TCR beta chain was defined by its CDR3 amino acid sequence together with its V-gene family, and reads without a unique V-gene family were excluded. In a later analysis, around 600 highly shared, low-generation-probability nucleotide sequences were removed to address suspected cross-contamination and a sequencing artifact. In a later analysis, a clonal expansion index for each public chain was calculated from normalized within-repertoire ranks of inferred template counts. A later analysis computed generation probabilities with a VDJ recombination model fitted to out-of-frame rearrangements, and checked the results against IGoR. Hypergeometric tests were used in a later analysis to score TCR-TCR, TCR-HLA and TCR-CMV co-occurrence, with a repertoire-size bias correction applied to the TCR pairs. False discovery rates were estimated in a later analysis by permuting HLA or CMV assignments 20 times. In a later analysis, co-occurring TCRs were grouped using DBSCAN, with TCRdist sequence similarity added in when clustering inside HLA-allele-positive subsets. Repertoires with fewer than 30,000 or more than 120,000 public chains, plus five repertoires with anomalous nucleotide sharing, were excluded from co-occurrence clustering. TCRdb stores this immuneACCESS table with in-frame sequences only. Part of the clones is absent; in the studies checked, under half of the shortfall reflects unresolved V genes, and no reason is known for the rest. V and J calls and clone size are given by that table; D and trimming were obtained from the DNA. The sample yields 30,000 to 40,000 clones; around 40% were counted once. Clones ranked in the top ten supply less than 2% of the sample.

The sequence was obtained from a woman in her forties or fifties in good health and CMV-seronegative. What was sequenced was PBMCs.

The CDR3 protein is CASSLEEGRLAKNIQYF. In nucleotide form, the sequence is TGTGCCAGCAGCTTAGAAGAGGGGAGGCTGGCCAAAAACATTCAGTACTTC. The chain uses TRBV7-2 and TRBJ2-4, and perhaps TRBD2 as D gene, on 6 matching bases. From the cysteine through the phenylalanine, the CDR3 covers 17 amino acids. The CDR3 DNA has 51 bases and is translated from base 1. V is clipped by 1 base and J by 1 base, and the sequence between their germline boundaries is 14 bases long. CDR1 and CDR2 (SGHTA, FQGNSA) derive from the germline V gene.